This entry lists 13 T cell receptor beta chains sequenced from one sample in a study of blood T cell repertoires in COVID-19. TCRdb's table, derived via immunoSEQ multiplex PCR, lists solely in-frame clones and lacks some. The sample consists of around 110,000 clones, approximately 84% of them appearing once. The sample taken for sequencing was peripheral blood. The receptors derive from a man aged 65 to 85 with active or convalescent COVID-19.

V is TRBV4-3 and J is TRBJ2-5, with 7 bases that match TRBD2. V lost 4 bases and J lost 5; bases outside the gene matches: 10. CDR1 LGHNA and CDR2 YSLEER come from the germline V gene. The length of the CDR3 is 15 residues. CDR3 nucleotide sequence: TGCGCCAGCAGCCCGAGTAGTTCGGGGGGTGAGACCCAGTACTTC. Translating gives CASSPSSSGGETQYF.

The V gene is TRBV6-5, the J gene TRBJ2-3; weak D call: TRBD1 (6 bases). CDR3 length equals 15 residues. Germline V gene sequence: CDR1 MNHEY, CDR2 SVGAGI. The V end was cut by 0 bases, the J end by 3 bases, with 10 bases between. CDR3 region: CASSYSWGLTDTQYF. DNA of the CDR3: TGTGCCAGCAGTTACTCCTGGGGGCTGACAGATACGCAGTATTTT.

The CDR3 region has the DNA TGCGCCAGCAGCCGTGAGACTAGCGGGGTTGAGACGCAGTATTTT. Its translation: CASSRETSGVETQYF. The chain joins TRBV5-1 to TRBJ2-3, with TRBD2 matching 11 bases. Germline V gene data show CDR1 as SGHRS and CDR2 as YFSETQ. The CDR3 is made up of 15 amino acids. After removal of 4 bases from V and 9 bases from J, the junction contained 10 bases not matched to a gene.

The V call is TRBV28, the J call TRBJ1-2; 8 positions agree with TRBD1. Germline V lookup: CDR1 MDHEN, CDR2 SYDVKM. J lost 4 bases, V lost 4 bases, and 14 bases had no gene match. The CDR3 consists of 17 residues. The CDR3 reads CASSSAGTGPLGYGYTF. CDR3 nucleotide sequence: TGTGCCAGCAGTTCAGCCGGGACAGGCCCCCTGGGCTATGGCTACACCTTC.

This chain uses TRBV2 with TRBJ1-1, with a tentative D call TRBD1 (5 bases). This CDR3 is 16 amino acids long. Germline values: CDR1 SNHLY, CDR2 FYNNEI. Trimming took off 2 bases at V and 1 base at J, with 14 bases between the two ends. CDR3 nucleotides: TGTGCCAGCAGTGAAAGTGGTAGACAGCAGAACACTGAAGCTTTCTTT. Protein product: CASSESGRQQNTEAFF.

This clone was counted only a few times. The chain couples TRBV19 to TRBJ1-2; maybe TRBD1 (5 bases). CDR1 LNHDA and CDR2 SQIVND come from the germline V gene (reference sequence). V lost 2 bases, J lost 3 bases, and 13 bases lay in between. The CDR3 has 15 amino acids. For the CDR3, the DNA is TGTGCCAGTAGTATAAATACGTGGGGGGACTATGGCTACACCTTC. This encodes CASSINTWGDYGYTF.

In this sample, this clone turned up once. V gene TRBV9 combines with J gene TRBJ2-1; 9 bases align to TRBD2. The CDR3 totals 13 residues. Germline-derived CDR1 and CDR2 are SGDLS and YYNGEE. J was trimmed by 16 bases and V by 4 bases; bases with no gene match: 12. CDR3 amino acids: CASSSTSGTSKFF. The CDR3 coding sequence is TGTGCCAGCAGCTCCACCTCCGGGACTAGCAAATTCTTC.

For this clone: The junction departs from the called germline gene at one end, perhaps through a read error. The chain combines TRBV18 with TRBJ1-1, with TRBD1 matching over 7 bases. Germline assignment: CDR1 KGHSH and CDR2 LQKENI. The CDR3 consists of 15 residues. CDR3 protein: CASSPLGQLNTEAFF. The CDR3 DNA reads as TGTGCCAGCTCCCCACTGGGACAGTTGAACACTGAAGCTTTCTTT.

This clone appeared a single time. The chain couples TRBV4-3 to TRBJ1-2; D is possibly TRBD1 (6 bases). The germline CDR1 and CDR2 sequences are LGHNA and YSLEER. V was shortened by 0 bases and J by 8 bases, with 16 bases between the two germline ends. The CDR3 has 15 residues. CDR3 nucleotides: TGCGCCAGCAGCCAAGATTGGCGGGGGGCGCGGGGCTACACCTTC. Amino acids: CASSQDWRGARGYTF.

The genes are TRBV7-2 and TRBJ2-1; 9 bases match TRBD1. CDR3 length: 15 residues. With 5 bases clipped from V and 12 bases from J, the junction kept 14 bases outside the gene matches. The germline V gene encodes CDR1 SGHTA and CDR2 FQGNSA. DNA of the CDR3: TGTGCCAGCAGCGCGTCCGGGACAGGGTACGTAGGGCAGTTCTTC. Translating it yields CASSASGTGYVGQFF.

This chain joins TRBV7-2 and TRBJ1-2, with 9 bases fitting TRBD1. Germline loops: CDR1 SGHTA, CDR2 FQGNSA. The length of the CDR3 is 14 residues. V gave up 5 bases and J gave up 7 bases; unmatched junction bases: 8. As DNA, the CDR3 is TGTGCCAGCAGCATCGACGGACAGGGGTCTGGCTACACCTTC. As protein: CASSIDGQGSGYTF.

This chain uses TRBV2 with TRBJ1-2, with TRBD1 identical over 7 bases. The CDR3 contains 14 residues. Trimming removed 5 bases from V and 8 bases from J; junction bases left unmatched: 11. CDR1 and CDR2 (germline): SNHLY, FYNNEI. The CDR3 is CASSQDRAREGYTF. CDR3 coding DNA: TGTGCCAGCAGTCAAGACAGGGCTCGAGAGGGCTACACCTTC.

This rearrangement joins TRBV28 to TRBJ2-3, with D tentatively TRBD1 (7 bases). The V gene lost 10 bases and the J gene lost 2 bases, with 16 bases spanning the gap. The CDR3 is 14 residues long. Per the germline V gene, CDR1 is MDHEN and CDR2 is SYDVKM. The DNA for the CDR3 is TGTGCCACCTTCAGGGGGGATTACACAGATACGCAGTATTTT. Its protein is CATFRGDYTDTQYF.